This T cell receptor beta chain appears in the sequencing data of a study of shared clonotypes between healthy human individuals. Using about 0.2 ug DNA, approximately 30,000 T cell genomes, the sorted-subset replicate PCRs were run. Using immunoSEQ multiplex PCR, the repertoire was profiled, and TCRdb retains in-frame clones only, with some absent. Of approximately 980,000 clones in the sample, approximately 80% were seen once. Only Caucasian adults living in Nashville, Tennessee made up the donor group. In this sample, this clone turned up once. Antigen unknown. Overall study findings and caveats: How much donors shared clonotypes was expected to be affected by sequencing depth.

The source is a man aged 18 to 29 in good health. Sequencing was done on a sample of memory CD4+ T cells sorted from blood. Subset in this sample: CD45RA-negative fraction.

Written as DNA, the CDR3 is TGTGCCAGCAGCTTAGCGCAGGGGGCGATCAATGAGCAGTTCTTC. It encodes CASSLAQGAINEQFF. The chain joins TRBV7-2 to TRBJ2-1; 8 bases agree with TRBD1. The V and J ends lost 0 bases and 6 bases, in that order; junction bases with no gene match: 4. CDR3 size: 15 residues. CDR1 and CDR2 (germline): SGHTA, FQGNSA.